This T cell receptor beta chain was retrieved from a study of cytomegalovirus exposure and HLA in healthy donors. Study-level results: In presence/absence analyses, roughly uniform sequencing depth across donors was assumed.

For this clone: The antigen is undetermined.

The germline V gene encodes CDR1 SGHVS and CDR2 FNYEAQ. Trimming took 0 bases from V and 5 from J; bases not matched to a gene: 9. This CDR3 comprises 17 residues. The PCR had 60 Vbeta and 13 Jbeta primers. Measured with immunoSEQ multiplex PCR; TCRdb has only the in-frame clones, and not every one. Of 90,000 to 150,000 clones listed, over 70% are singletons. The sample consisted of PBMCs. V and J are TRBV7-6 and TRBJ2-5; TRBD2 matches at 10 bases. This receptor was identified in a middle-aged woman in good health and CMV-seronegative. This CDR3 is CASSLASQRGGRETQYF. The CDR3 bases are TGTGCCAGCAGCTTAGCTAGCCAGCGGGGGGGCCGCGAGACCCAGTACTTC.